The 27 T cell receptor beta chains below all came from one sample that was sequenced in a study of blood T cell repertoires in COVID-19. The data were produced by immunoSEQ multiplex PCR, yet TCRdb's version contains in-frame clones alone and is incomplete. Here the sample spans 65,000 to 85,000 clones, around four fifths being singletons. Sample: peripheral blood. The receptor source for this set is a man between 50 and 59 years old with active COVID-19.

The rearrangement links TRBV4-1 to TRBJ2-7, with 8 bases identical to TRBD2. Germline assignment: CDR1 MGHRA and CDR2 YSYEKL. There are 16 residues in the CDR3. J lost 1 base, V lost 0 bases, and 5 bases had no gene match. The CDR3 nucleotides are TGCGCCAGCAGCCAAGACTGGCGGGGGGAGTCCTACGAGCAGTACTTC. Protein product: CASSQDWRGESYEQYF.

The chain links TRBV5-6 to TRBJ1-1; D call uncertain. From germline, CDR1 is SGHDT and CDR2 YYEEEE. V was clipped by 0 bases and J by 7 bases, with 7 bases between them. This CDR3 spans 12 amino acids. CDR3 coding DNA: TGTGCCAGCAGCTTGGACAATATTGAAGCTTTCTTT. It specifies CASSLDNIEAFF. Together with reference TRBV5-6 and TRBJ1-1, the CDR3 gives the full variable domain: DAGVTQSPTHLIKTRGQQVTLRCSPKSGHDTVSWYQQALGQGPQFIFQYYEEEERQRGNFPDRFSGHQFPNYSSELNVNALLLGDSALYLCASSLDNIEAFFGQGTRLTVV.

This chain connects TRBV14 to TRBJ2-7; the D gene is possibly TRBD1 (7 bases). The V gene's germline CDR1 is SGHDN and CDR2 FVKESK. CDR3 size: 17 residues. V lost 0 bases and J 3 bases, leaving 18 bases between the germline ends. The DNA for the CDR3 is TGTGCCAGCAGCCAAGATCTGGGGCAGGGGGAGGTCTACGAGCAGTACTTC. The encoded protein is CASSQDLGQGEVYEQYF.

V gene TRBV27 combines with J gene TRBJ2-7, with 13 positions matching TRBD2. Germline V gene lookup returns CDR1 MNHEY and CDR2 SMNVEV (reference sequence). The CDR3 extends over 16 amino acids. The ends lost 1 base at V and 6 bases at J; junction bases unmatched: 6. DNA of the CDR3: TGTGCCAGCAGTTTATGGGACGGGACTAGCGGGATCGAGCAGTACTTC. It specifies CASSLWDGTSGIEQYF.

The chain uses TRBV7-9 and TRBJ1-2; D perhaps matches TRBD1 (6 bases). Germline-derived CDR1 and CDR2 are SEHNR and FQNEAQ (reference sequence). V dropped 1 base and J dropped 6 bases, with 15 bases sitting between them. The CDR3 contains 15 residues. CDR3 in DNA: TGTGCCAGCAGCTTAGAGGCACAGGGAAAAAATGGCTACACCTTC. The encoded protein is CASSLEAQGKNGYTF.

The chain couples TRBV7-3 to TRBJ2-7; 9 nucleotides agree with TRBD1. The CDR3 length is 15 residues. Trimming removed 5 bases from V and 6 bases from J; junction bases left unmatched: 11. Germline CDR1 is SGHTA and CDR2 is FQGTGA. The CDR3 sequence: CASSLLPGQGSEQYF. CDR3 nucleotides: TGTGCCAGCAGCCTACTACCGGGACAGGGCTCCGAGCAGTACTTC.

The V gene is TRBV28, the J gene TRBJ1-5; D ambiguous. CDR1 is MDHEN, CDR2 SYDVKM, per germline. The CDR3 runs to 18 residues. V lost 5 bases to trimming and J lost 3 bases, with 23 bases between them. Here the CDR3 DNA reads TGTGCCAGCAGTCCATCCATCGGACTCGGGAGTCTCAATCAGCCCCAGCATTTT. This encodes CASSPSIGLGSLNQPQHF.

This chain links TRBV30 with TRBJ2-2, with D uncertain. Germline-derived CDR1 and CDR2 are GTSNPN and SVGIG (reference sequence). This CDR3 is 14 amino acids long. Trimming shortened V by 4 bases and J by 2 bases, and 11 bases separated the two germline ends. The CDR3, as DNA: TGTGCCTGGATGGCTAGGAGTAACACCGGGGAGCTGTTTTTT. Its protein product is CAWMARSNTGELFF.

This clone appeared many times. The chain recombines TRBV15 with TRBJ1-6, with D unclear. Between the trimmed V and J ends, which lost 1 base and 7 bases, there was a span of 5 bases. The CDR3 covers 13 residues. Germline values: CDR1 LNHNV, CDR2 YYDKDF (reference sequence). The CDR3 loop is CATSRGRNSPLHF. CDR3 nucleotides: TGTGCCACCAGCAGAGGGAGGAATTCACCCCTCCACTTT.

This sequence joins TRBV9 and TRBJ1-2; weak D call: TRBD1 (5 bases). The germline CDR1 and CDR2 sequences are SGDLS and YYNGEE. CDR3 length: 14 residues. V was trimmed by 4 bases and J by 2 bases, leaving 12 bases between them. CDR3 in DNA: TGTGCCAGCAGCTCCCTGACAGACAACTATGGCTACACCTTC. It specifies CASSSLTDNYGYTF. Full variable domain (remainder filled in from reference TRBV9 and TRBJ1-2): DSGVTQTPKHLITATGQRVTLRCSPRSGDLSVYWYQQSLDQGLQFLIQYYNGEERAKGNILERFSAQQFPDLHSELNLSSLELGDSALYFCASSSLTDNYGYTFGSGTRLTVV.

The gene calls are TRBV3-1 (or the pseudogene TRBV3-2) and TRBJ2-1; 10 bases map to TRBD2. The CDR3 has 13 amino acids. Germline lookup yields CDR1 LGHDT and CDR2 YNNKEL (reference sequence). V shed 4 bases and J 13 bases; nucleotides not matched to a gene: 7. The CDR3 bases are TGTGCCAGCAGCCGAACTAGCGGGATAGTTCAGTTCTTC. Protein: CASSRTSGIVQFF.

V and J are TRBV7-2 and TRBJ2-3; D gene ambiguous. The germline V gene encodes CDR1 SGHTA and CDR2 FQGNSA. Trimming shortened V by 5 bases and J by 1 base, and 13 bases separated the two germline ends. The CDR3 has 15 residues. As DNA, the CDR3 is TGTGCCAGCAGCCAATGGGCGACGCGCACAGATACGCAGTATTTT. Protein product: CASSQWATRTDTQYF.

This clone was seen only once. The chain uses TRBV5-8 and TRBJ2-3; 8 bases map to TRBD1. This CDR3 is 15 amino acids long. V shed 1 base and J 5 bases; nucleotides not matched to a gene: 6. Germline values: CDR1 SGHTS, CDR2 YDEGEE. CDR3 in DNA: TGTGCCAGCAGCTTGTATTCAGGGGGCCGAGATACGCAGTATTTT. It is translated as CASSLYSGGRDTQYF.

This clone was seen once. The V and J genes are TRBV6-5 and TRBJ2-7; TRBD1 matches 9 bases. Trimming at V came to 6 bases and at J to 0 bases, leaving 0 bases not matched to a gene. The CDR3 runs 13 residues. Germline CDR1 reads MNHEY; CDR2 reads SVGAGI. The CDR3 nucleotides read TGTGCCAGCAGGGACAGGGGCTCCTACGAGCAGTACTTC. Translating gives CASRDRGSYEQYF.

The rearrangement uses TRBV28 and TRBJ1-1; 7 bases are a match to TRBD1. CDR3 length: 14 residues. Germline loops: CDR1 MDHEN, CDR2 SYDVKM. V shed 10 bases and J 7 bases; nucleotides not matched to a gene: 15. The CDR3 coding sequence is TGTGCCATCAATCCCGTCAGGGGGGCGCGTGAAGCTTTCTTT. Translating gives CAINPVRGAREAFF.

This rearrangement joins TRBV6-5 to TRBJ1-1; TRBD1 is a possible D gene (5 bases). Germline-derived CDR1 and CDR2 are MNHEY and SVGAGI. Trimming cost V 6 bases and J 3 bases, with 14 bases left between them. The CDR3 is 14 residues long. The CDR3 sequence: CASSAAGGDTEAFF. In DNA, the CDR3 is TGTGCCAGCAGCGCCGCGGGAGGGGACACTGAAGCTTTCTTT.

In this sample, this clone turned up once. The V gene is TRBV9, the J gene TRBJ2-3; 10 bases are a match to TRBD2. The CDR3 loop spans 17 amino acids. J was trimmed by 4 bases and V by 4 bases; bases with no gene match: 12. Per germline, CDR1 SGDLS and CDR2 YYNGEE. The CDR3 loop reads CASSSPLAGALPDTQYF. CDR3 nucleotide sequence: TGTGCCAGCAGCTCACCTCTAGCGGGAGCTCTCCCAGATACGCAGTATTTT.

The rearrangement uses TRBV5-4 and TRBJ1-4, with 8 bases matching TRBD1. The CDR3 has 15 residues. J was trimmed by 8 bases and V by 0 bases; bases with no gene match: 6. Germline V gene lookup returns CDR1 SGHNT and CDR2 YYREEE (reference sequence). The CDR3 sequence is CASSLAPTGEEKLFF. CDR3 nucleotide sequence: TGTGCCAGCAGCTTGGCCCCGACAGGGGAGGAAAAACTGTTTTTT.

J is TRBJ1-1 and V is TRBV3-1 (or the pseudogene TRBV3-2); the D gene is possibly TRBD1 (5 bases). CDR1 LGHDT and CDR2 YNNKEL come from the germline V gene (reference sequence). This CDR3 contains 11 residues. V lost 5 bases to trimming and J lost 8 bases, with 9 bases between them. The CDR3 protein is CASSERGEAFF. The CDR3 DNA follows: TGTGCCAGCAGCGAAAGGGGAGAAGCTTTCTTT.

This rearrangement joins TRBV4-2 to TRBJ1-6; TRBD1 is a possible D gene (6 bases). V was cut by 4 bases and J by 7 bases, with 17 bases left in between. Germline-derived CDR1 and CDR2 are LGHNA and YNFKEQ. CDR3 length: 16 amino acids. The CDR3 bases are TGTGCCAGCAGCCCCAGGGGCGCCGGCGACAATTCACCCCTCCACTTT. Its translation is CASSPRGAGDNSPLHF.

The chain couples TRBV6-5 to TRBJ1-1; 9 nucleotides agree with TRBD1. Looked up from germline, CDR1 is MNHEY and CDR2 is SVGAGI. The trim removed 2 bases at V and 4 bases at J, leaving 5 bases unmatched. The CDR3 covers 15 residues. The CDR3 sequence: CASSYPGQGTTEAFF. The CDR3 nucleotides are TGTGCCAGCAGTTACCCGGGACAGGGTACCACTGAAGCTTTCTTT.

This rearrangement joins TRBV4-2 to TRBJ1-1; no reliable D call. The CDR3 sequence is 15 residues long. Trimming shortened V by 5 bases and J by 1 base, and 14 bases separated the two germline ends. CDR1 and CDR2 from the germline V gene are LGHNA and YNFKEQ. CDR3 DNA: TGTGCCAGCAGCTGGCAGGCGGGATCGAACACTGAAGCTTTCTTT. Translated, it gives CASSWQAGSNTEAFF.

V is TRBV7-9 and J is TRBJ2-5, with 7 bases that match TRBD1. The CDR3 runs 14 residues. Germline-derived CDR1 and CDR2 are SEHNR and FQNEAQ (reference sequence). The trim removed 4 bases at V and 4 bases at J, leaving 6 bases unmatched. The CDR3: CASSSTGFRETQYF. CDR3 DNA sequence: TGTGCCAGCAGCTCGACAGGGTTCCGAGAGACCCAGTACTTC.

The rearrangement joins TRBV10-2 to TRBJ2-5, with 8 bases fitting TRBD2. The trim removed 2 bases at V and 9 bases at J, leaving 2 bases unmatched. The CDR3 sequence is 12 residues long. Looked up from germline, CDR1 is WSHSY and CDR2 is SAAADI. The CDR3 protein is CASSEHGGAQYF. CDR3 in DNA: TGCGCCAGCAGTGAGCACGGGGGGGCCCAGTACTTC.

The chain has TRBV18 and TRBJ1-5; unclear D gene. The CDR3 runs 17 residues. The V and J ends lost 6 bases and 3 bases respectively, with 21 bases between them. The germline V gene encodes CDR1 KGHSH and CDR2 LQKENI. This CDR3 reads CASSLRVAANNNQPQHF. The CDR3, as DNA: TGTGCCAGCTCCCTGCGGGTGGCGGCTAATAACAATCAGCCCCAGCATTTT. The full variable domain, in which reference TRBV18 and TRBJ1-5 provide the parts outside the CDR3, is NAGVMQNPRHLVRRRGQEARLRCSPMKGHSHVYWYRQLPEEGLKFMVYLQKENIIDESGMPKERFSAEFPKEGPSILRIQQVVRGDSAAYFCASSLRVAANNNQPQHFGDGTRLSIL.

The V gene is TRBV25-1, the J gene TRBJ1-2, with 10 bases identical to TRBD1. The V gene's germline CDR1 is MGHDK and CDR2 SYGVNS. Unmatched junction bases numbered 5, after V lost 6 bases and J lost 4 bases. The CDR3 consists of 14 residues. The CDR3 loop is CASRDRGQSYGYTF. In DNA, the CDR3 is TGTGCCAGCAGAGACAGGGGGCAGAGCTATGGCTACACCTTC.

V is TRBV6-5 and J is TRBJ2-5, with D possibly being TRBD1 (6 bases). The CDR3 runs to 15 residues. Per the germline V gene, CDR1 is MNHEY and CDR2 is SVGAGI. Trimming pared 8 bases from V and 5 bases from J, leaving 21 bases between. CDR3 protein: CASQQGPEPHETQYF. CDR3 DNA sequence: TGTGCCAGCCAGCAGGGGCCCGAACCTCACGAGACCCAGTACTTC.